This TCR beta chain was captured by sequencing in a study of T cells in Graves' hyperthyroidism and ophthalmopathy. General study points: Most expanded thyroid clonotypes above 0.001 recurred in blood. It was a median about 6.5 months before onset that the model predicted ophthalmopathy. Researchers report that a 13 V-J model separated ophthalmopathy from stable hyperthyroidism.

The CDR3 regions of TCR beta were amplified from RNA transcripts. Carried out on the TCR CDR3, a first-round RT-PCR used the HTBI primer set. MiXCR, run by TCRdb on the multiplex PCR reads, gives a single entry per CDR3 protein. This sample has hundreds of thousands of distinct CDR3 sequences, with about 45% found just once. Every diagnosis used clinical symptoms, serum thyroxine and TRAb, thyroid ultrasound and orbital computed tomography. This clonotype was detected many times. Its antigen is as yet unknown. The sequenced sample was peripheral blood or thyroid tissue (not recorded which). This TCR came from a woman aged 18-30 years with Graves' hyperthyroidism.

CDR3 amino acids: CASRTYMQGTEAFF. CDR3 bases: TGTGCCAGCAGGACATACATGCAAGGTACTGAAGCTTTCTTT. The V call is TRBV2, the J call TRBJ1-1; D gene unclear. V was pared by 6 bases and J by 5 bases, with 16 bases between. The CDR3 loop spans 14 amino acids. Germline loops: CDR1 SNHLY, CDR2 FYNNEI. The whole variable domain, remainder taken from reference TRBV2 and TRBJ1-1, is EPEVTQTPSHQVTQMGQEVILRCVPISNHLYFYWYRQILGQKVEFLVSFYNNEISEKSEIFDDQFSVERPDGSNFTLKIRSTKLEDSAMYFCASRTYMQGTEAFFGQGTRLTVV.